This T cell receptor (beta chain) was retrieved from a study of response to subunit inactivated influenza vaccine. Study-wide points: The study's authors posited that every seasonal influenza vaccination enlists few new T cells.

The J segment lost 4 bases and the V segment lost 2 bases, leaving 5 bases of the junction unmatched. Germline loops: CDR1 MNHEY, CDR2 SVGAGI. The CDR3 consists of 16 residues. Each CDR3 protein gets one entry after TCRdb re-called the RT-PCR reads with MiXCR. The table has about 310,000 distinct CDR3 sequences, just over 20% seen once. Remarks on this clonotype: Its antigen is not known.

Sequencing used PBMCs from blood, obtained approximately 20 months after vaccination. The chain recombines TRBV6-5 with TRBJ1-1; TRBD1 matches at 12 bases. The sequence derives from a man aged 45 to 70 who received an inactivated influenza vaccine. The CDR3 loop reads CASSYGTGGEGTEAFF. In nucleotides, the CDR3 is TGTGCCAGCAGTTACGGGACAGGGGGCGAAGGCACTGAAGCTTTCTTT.